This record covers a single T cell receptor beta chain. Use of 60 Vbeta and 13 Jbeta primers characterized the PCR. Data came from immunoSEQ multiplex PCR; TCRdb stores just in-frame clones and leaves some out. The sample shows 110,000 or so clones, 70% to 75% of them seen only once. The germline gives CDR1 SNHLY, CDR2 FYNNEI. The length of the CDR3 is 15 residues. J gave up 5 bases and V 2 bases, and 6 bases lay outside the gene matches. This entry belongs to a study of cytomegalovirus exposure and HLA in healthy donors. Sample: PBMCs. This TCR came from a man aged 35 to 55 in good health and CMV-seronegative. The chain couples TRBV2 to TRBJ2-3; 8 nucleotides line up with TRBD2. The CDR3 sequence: CASSELGAGGDTQYF. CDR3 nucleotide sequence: TGTGCCAGCAGTGAACTCGGGGCGGGGGGAGATACGCAGTATTTT.